The rows below give T cell receptor beta chains drawn from one sample of a study of T cell responses to AZD1222 COVID-19 vaccine. Method: immunoSEQ multiplex PCR; TCRdb's copy keeps in-frame clones and lacks some. The repertoire has 150,000 to 200,000 clones, 94% of them found once; the top ten carry approximately 0.69%. Sequencing was performed on peripheral blood, taken on day 0 of AZD1222 vaccination. These TCRs come from an adult in good health. Both conserved end residues are part of each CDR3. The D gene is left open where the match is weak. Size is stated for part of the rows, as once, few or many counts, or as a class when the clone is expanded.

j_call d_call v_call clone_size cdr3_nt cdr3_aa
TRBJ2-3 TRBD2 TRBV2 NA TGTGCCAGCAATCAGTTAGCGGGAGGCACAGGGGATACGCAGTATTTT CASNQLAGGTGDTQYF
TRBJ2-7 NA TRBV6-5 once TGTGCCAGCAGTTACTCGGCGACAGTCTCCTACGAGCAGTACTTC CASSYSATVSYEQYF
TRBJ1-1 TRBD1 TRBV28 NA TGTGCCAGCAGTTTACAGGGGGCGAGGACTGAAGCTTTCTTT CASSLQGARTEAFF
TRBJ1-4 NA TRBV20-1 NA TGCAGTGCTAGTGCCAACTTTAATGAAAAACTGTTTTTT CSASANFNEKLFF
TRBJ2-2 NA TRBV4-1 once TGCGCCAGCAGCCCAGGACAGAACACCGGGGAGCTGTTTTTT CASSPGQNTGELFF
TRBJ2-1 NA TRBV29-1 NA TGCAGTGGAGAGGGTAATGAGCAGTTCTTC CSGEGNEQFF
TRBJ1-5 NA TRBV27 NA TGTGCCAGCAGTCTTCTGAGGGTGGGCAATCAGCCCCAGCATTTT CASSLLRVGNQPQHF
TRBJ1-2 NA TRBV7-2 NA TGTGCCAGCAGCTTAGAATCACTTGACTATGGCTACACCTTC CASSLESLDYGYTF
TRBJ2-7 NA TRBV3-1/TRBV3-2 NA TGTGCCAGCAGCCAGGGGGGCTACGAGCAGTACTTC CASSQGGYEQYF
TRBJ1-5 NA TRBV4-1 NA TGCGCCAGCAGCCAAGGGGTGGACAATCAGCCCCAGCATTTT CASSQGVDNQPQHF
TRBJ1-2 TRBD1 TRBV28 NA TGTGCCAGCAGTTCGGGACAGGGGGCCTCCTATGGCTACACCTTC CASSSGQGASYGYTF
TRBJ2-7 NA TRBV27 once TGTGCCAGCAGTTTATACAGGTCTCAAACCTACGAGCAGTACTTC CASSLYRSQTYEQYF
TRBJ2-1 NA TRBV19 NA TGTGCCAGTATGCCAGCGGCAACCTACAATGAGCAGTTCTTC CASMPAATYNEQFF
TRBJ1-2 TRBD1 TRBV28 NA TGTGCCAGCAGTTTGAACAGGGGCATAACTAACTATGGCTACACCTTC CASSLNRGITNYGYTF
TRBJ1-3 NA TRBV9 NA TGTGCCAGCAGCGGAGGGATATCTGGAAACACCATATATTTT CASSGGISGNTIYF
TRBJ2-5 NA TRBV28 NA TGTGCCAGCAGTTTGGAGGGTCAAATCCAAGAGACCCAGTACTTC CASSLEGQIQETQYF
TRBJ1-1 NA TRBV27 NA TGTGCCAGCAGTTTACAGCCTTACACTGAAGCTTTCTTT CASSLQPYTEAFF
TRBJ2-1 NA TRBV5-5 NA TGTGCCAGCAGCTTGAAGAGGGGTATTAGCTCCTACAATGAGCAGTTCTTC CASSLKRGISSYNEQFF
TRBJ1-1 NA TRBV18 NA TGTGCCAGCTCACCGACAGCCAATGGGGACACTGAAGCTTTCTTT CASSPTANGDTEAFF
TRBJ2-2 NA TRBV7-3 NA TGTGCCAGCAGCCCCCCGGGGGCAGACACCGGGGAGCTGTTTTTT CASSPPGADTGELFF